The 30 T cell receptor beta chains below all came from one sample that was sequenced in a study of shared clonotypes between healthy human individuals. The naive CD8 subset, CD45RO-negative cells positively selected for CCR7, excluded terminally differentiated effector memory CD45RA+ cells. The table came from immunoSEQ multiplex PCR; TCRdb's copy has only in-frame clones and leaves some out. The sample consists of millions of clones, around 93% of them appearing once. Sequenced input: naive CD8+ T cells from PBMCs. These receptor sequences come from a man younger than 30 in good health. Some clones in this sample may be carry-over from other donors' samples.

The chain employs TRBV6-5 and TRBJ2-7, with D perhaps matching TRBD2 (5 bases). Trimming removed 1 base from V and 3 bases from J, with 10 bases in between. The CDR3 loop spans 14 amino acids. Germline loops: CDR1 MNHEY, CDR2 SVGAGI. CDR3 residues: CASSYLRDNYEQYF. CDR3 DNA sequence: TGTGCCAGCAGTTACTTACGGGATAACTACGAGCAGTACTTC.

This chain links TRBV4-3 with TRBJ2-3; D is unclear. The germline CDR1 and CDR2 sequences are LGHNA and YSLEER. The CDR3 has 15 amino acids. Trimming took 1 base from V and 1 from J, leaving 9 bases between them. For the CDR3, the DNA is TGCGCCAGCAGCCAAGCGGCTGAGCGCACAGATACGCAGTATTTT. This codes for CASSQAAERTDTQYF.

About this clone itself: The same CDR3 can be traced to other DNA sequences in this sample. The chain combines TRBV5-4 with TRBJ1-1, with D perhaps matching TRBD1 (5 bases). Germline V gives CDR1 SGHNT, CDR2 YYREEE (reference sequence). The V end lost 2 bases, the J end lost 1 base, and 9 bases lay between the germline ends. This CDR3 region has 14 residues. CDR3 loop: CASSLGDGNTEAFF. DNA of the CDR3: TGTGCCAGCAGCTTAGGGGACGGGAACACTGAAGCTTTCTTT.

The chain links TRBV11-2 to TRBJ1-2; a weak D match, TRBD1 (5 bases). CDR1 and CDR2 (germline): SGHAT, FQNNGV. V lost 1 base and J 5 bases, leaving 17 bases between the germline ends. CDR3 length: 16 residues. CDR3 DNA sequence: TGTGCCAGCAGCTTAGCCCCCGCAGGGAAAACATATGGCTACACCTTC. The encoded protein is CASSLAPAGKTYGYTF.

The chain recombines TRBV27 with TRBJ1-2; 9 bases are a match to TRBD1. The germline V gene has CDR1 MNHEY and CDR2 SMNVEV (reference sequence). The CDR3 extends over 13 amino acids. V shed 4 bases, J shed 8 bases, and the junction held 5 bases outside the gene matches. The CDR3 region has the DNA TGTGCCAGCAGTTCGGGACAGGGATACGGCTACACCTTC. This sequence encodes CASSSGQGYGYTF.

The chain couples TRBV6-5 to TRBJ2-7; TRBD2 matches at 7 bases. Germline CDR1 reads MNHEY; CDR2 reads SVGAGI. The ends lost 6 bases at V and 0 bases at J; junction bases unmatched: 8. The CDR3 extends over 15 amino acids. The CDR3 DNA follows: TGTGCCAGCAGACCTCTAGCGGTAGACTCCTACGAGCAGTACTTC. Amino acids: CASRPLAVDSYEQYF.

The sample holds one count of this clone. The chain employs TRBV5-1 and TRBJ2-1; D is undetermined. Germline-derived CDR1 and CDR2 are SGHRS and YFSETQ. The CDR3 sequence is 14 residues long. V lost 2 bases, J lost 7 bases, and 13 bases lay in between. CDR3 sequence reads: CASSFPRIPNEQFF. Here the CDR3 DNA reads TGCGCCAGCAGCTTTCCCCGCATCCCTAATGAGCAGTTCTTC.

This sequence joins TRBV18 and TRBJ2-1; 9 nucleotides match TRBD2. Germline V gives CDR1 KGHSH, CDR2 LQKENI. This CDR3 has 15 amino acids. Germline trimming cut 3 bases from V and 4 bases from J; bases unmatched to any gene: 4. CDR3 nucleotides: TGTGCCAGCTCACCCACTAGCGGGTTTTACAATGAGCAGTTCTTC. This translates into CASSPTSGFYNEQFF.

This chain links TRBV10-1 with TRBJ2-1, with 10 bases identical to TRBD1. The CDR3 consists of 17 residues. Germline CDR1 WNHNN, CDR2 SYGVQD (reference sequence). The V gene end was trimmed by 0 bases and the J gene end by 2 bases; junction bases not matched to a gene: 4. The CDR3 loop is CASSESLTGGAYNEQFF. CDR3 bases: TGCGCCAGCAGTGAGTCCCTGACAGGGGGCGCCTACAATGAGCAGTTCTTC.

This clone is a singleton in its sample. This chain joins TRBV11-2 and TRBJ2-7; 13 positions match TRBD2. Trimming took 5 bases from V and 7 from J; bases not matched to a gene: 11. The CDR3 is 16 amino acids. Germline V gene sequence: CDR1 SGHAT, CDR2 FQNNGV. The CDR3 region is CASSLRTSGGPLEQYF. CDR3 bases: TGTGCCAGCAGCCTCCGGACTAGCGGGGGCCCTTTAGAGCAGTACTTC.

The chain is built from TRBV27 and TRBJ2-7; TRBD2 agrees at 11 bases. The CDR3 covers 15 residues. Trimming took 7 bases from V and 2 from J; bases not matched to a gene: 7. Germline V gives CDR1 MNHEY, CDR2 SMNVEV (reference sequence). The CDR3 reads CASTPGGLAAYEQYF. The CDR3 DNA follows: TGTGCCAGCACCCCAGGGGGACTAGCGGCCTACGAGCAGTACTTC.

This chain links TRBV5-6 with TRBJ2-1; D may match TRBD1 or TRBD2 (5 bases each). Germline V lookup: CDR1 SGHDT, CDR2 YYEEEE. CDR3 length equals 12 residues. V shed 4 bases and J shed 9 bases, with 11 bases lying between them. The CDR3 nucleotides are TGTGCCAGCAGCCAGGACGGGGCTGAGCAGTTCTTC. This sequence encodes CASSQDGAEQFF.

The V call is TRBV11-2, the J call TRBJ2-7; 8 nucleotides line up with TRBD2. Germline CDR1 and CDR2: SGHAT and FQNNGV. The CDR3 covers 15 residues. Germline trimming cut 3 bases from V and 3 bases from J; bases unmatched to any gene: 7. This CDR3 is CASSLGASGYYEQYF. For the CDR3, the DNA is TGTGCCAGCAGCTTGGGGGCTAGCGGGTACTACGAGCAGTACTTC.

The chain has TRBV5-1 and TRBJ2-3, with D possibly matching TRBD2 (5 bases). V was shortened by 1 base and J by 2 bases, with 11 bases between the two germline ends. Germline loops: CDR1 SGHRS, CDR2 YFSETQ. The CDR3 runs to 15 residues. The CDR3 DNA sequence: TGCGCCAGCAGCTTGCTCAGCGGTAACACAGATACGCAGTATTTT. It yields the protein CASSLLSGNTDTQYF.

V is TRBV5-1 and J is TRBJ2-1; 9 nucleotides line up with TRBD1. Germline CDR1 is SGHRS and CDR2 is YFSETQ. There are 15 residues in the CDR3. J gave up 10 bases and V 0 bases, and 8 bases lay outside the gene matches. DNA of the CDR3: TGCGCCAGCAGCTTGGACAGGGGGCGCATCGAGGAGCAGTTCTTC. Its translation is CASSLDRGRIEEQFF.

V usage is TRBV5-1 and J usage is TRBJ1-1; possible D gene TRBD1, 6 bases. Germline CDR1 is SGHRS and CDR2 is YFSETQ. The V end lost 4 bases, the J end lost 7 bases, and 17 bases lay between the germline ends. This CDR3 comprises 14 residues. The CDR3 DNA follows: TGCGCCAGCAGCCAGAACAGGGTATTGGATGAAGCTTTCTTT. Translating it yields CASSQNRVLDEAFF.

V and J are TRBV28 and TRBJ1-2; 10 bases line up with TRBD1. Trimming cost V 3 bases and J 7 bases; bases outside gene matches: 17. This CDR3 comprises 18 residues. Germline V CDR1 and CDR2: MDHEN, SYDVKM. The CDR3 DNA reads as TGTGCCAGCAGTTTCCCACTCCTCCGGACAGGGGGTTCGGGTGGCTACACCTTC. This codes for CASSFPLLRTGGSGGYTF.

This clone has only one observation. This chain links TRBV27 with TRBJ1-1; D not certain. The V gene's germline CDR1 is MNHEY and CDR2 SMNVEV (reference sequence). The germline V and J ends were trimmed by 4 bases and 2 bases, with 8 bases remaining between them. The CDR3 extends over 13 amino acids. The chain's CDR3 is CASSYGSNTEAFF. As DNA, the CDR3 is TGTGCCAGCAGTTATGGTTCTAACACTGAAGCTTTCTTT.

Only a few counts were recorded for this clone. CDR3 DNA: TGTGCCAGTAGGGCGTACAGGGGCACTGAAGCTTTCTTT. Translated, it gives CASRAYRGTEAFF. The chain joins TRBV19 to TRBJ1-1; 7 bases are a match to TRBD1. J lost 4 bases, V lost 6 bases, and 5 bases had no gene match. The CDR3 length is 13 residues. CDR1 LNHDA and CDR2 SQIVND come from the germline V gene (reference sequence).

This clone was found once. The chain recombines TRBV29-1 with TRBJ1-2; D is possibly TRBD1 (6 bases). Trimming took off 6 bases at V and 7 bases at J, with 21 bases between the two ends. CDR1 and CDR2 from the germline V gene are SQVTM and ANQGSEA. The CDR3 extends over 14 amino acids. The CDR3 is CSVRGGQAAFGYTF. In DNA, the CDR3 is TGCAGCGTCCGAGGGGGGCAGGCGGCGTTTGGCTACACCTTC.

This chain connects TRBV6-1 to TRBJ2-6; D remains unclear. Germline CDR1 MNHNS, CDR2 SASEGT. The CDR3 totals 15 residues. Trimming took 1 base from V and 3 from J, leaving 7 bases between them. This chain's CDR3 is CASSEDYFGANVLTF. DNA for the CDR3: TGTGCCAGCAGTGAAGACTATTTTGGGGCCAACGTCCTGACTTTC.

The chain recombines TRBV11-2 with TRBJ2-7; D not resolved. Germline V CDR1 and CDR2: SGHAT, FQNNGV. V lost 5 bases and J 2 bases, leaving 10 bases between the germline ends. The CDR3 runs to 13 residues. CDR3 sequence reads: CASSPLMTYEQYF. CDR3 DNA sequence: TGTGCCAGCAGCCCGCTAATGACCTACGAGCAGTACTTC. Variable domain in full (rest from reference TRBV11-2 and TRBJ2-7): EAGVAQSPRYKIIEKRQSVAFWCNPISGHATLYWYQQILGQGPKLLIQFQNNGVVDDSQLPKDRFSAERLKGVDSTLKIQPAKLEDSAVYLCASSPLMTYEQYFGPGTRLTVT.

This sequence joins TRBV10-3 and TRBJ2-7; no clear D gene. With 2 bases removed from V and 3 bases from J, the gap between germline ends came to 8 bases. Germline V gene data show CDR1 as ENHRY and CDR2 as SYGVKD. The CDR3 loop spans 13 amino acids. The CDR3 loop is CAISEGLDYEQYF. In nucleotides, the CDR3 is TGTGCCATCAGTGAGGGCCTAGACTACGAGCAGTACTTC.

This clone was recorded once. V is TRBV2 and J is TRBJ2-1; the D gene is possibly TRBD2 (7 bases). Trimming cost V 1 base and J 6 bases, with 10 bases left between them. The CDR3 totals 14 residues. Germline V CDR1 and CDR2: SNHLY, FYNNEI. The CDR3 sequence: CASSEEGGVNEQFF. DNA of the CDR3: TGTGCCAGCAGTGAAGAGGGGGGGGTCAATGAGCAGTTCTTC.

The gene calls are TRBV28 and TRBJ2-7; TRBD2 might be the D (5 bases). V was trimmed by 7 bases and J by 5 bases, leaving 15 bases between them. CDR3 length equals 13 residues. CDR1 and CDR2 from the germline V gene are MDHEN and SYDVKM. CDR3: CASTKTAGHEQYF. The CDR3 nucleotides read TGTGCCAGCACCAAAACCGCGGGCCACGAGCAGTACTTC.

This clone was counted a single time. The chain carries TRBV14 and TRBJ2-1; D gene uncertain. From germline, CDR1 is SGHDN and CDR2 FVKESK. V was cut by 0 bases and J by 8 bases, with 14 bases left in between. The CDR3 is 15 residues long. The CDR3, as DNA: TGTGCCAGCAGCCAAGAGTCTCAGGTTGATGATGAGCAGTTCTTC. Encoded protein: CASSQESQVDDEQFF.

The chain employs TRBV29-1 and TRBJ2-2, with a weak D call TRBD1 (6 bases). Germline-derived CDR1 and CDR2 are SQVTM and ANQGSEA. The V end was cut by 7 bases, the J end by 4 bases, with 16 bases between. The CDR3 runs 14 residues. This CDR3 is CSARDTRLTGELFF. In DNA, the CDR3 is TGCAGCGCACGGGACACCCGGCTCACCGGGGAGCTGTTTTTT.

Points on this clone: Other nucleotide sequences from this sample produce the same CDR3. This chain links TRBV9 with TRBJ2-7; 8 bases map to TRBD1. The germline CDR1 and CDR2 sequences are SGDLS and YYNGEE. The CDR3 is 15 amino acids. V trimming: 3 bases; J trimming: 2 bases; junction bases outside the gene matches: 7. The CDR3 DNA sequence: TGTGCCAGCAGCGCCGGACAGGGCCTTACCTACGAGCAGTACTTC. Its protein product is CASSAGQGLTYEQYF.

V and J are TRBV28 and TRBJ2-4, with D tentatively TRBD1 (5 bases). Trimming removed 2 bases from V and 0 bases from J, with 11 bases in between. The germline CDR1 and CDR2 sequences are MDHEN and SYDVKM. The CDR3 runs to 16 residues. Written as DNA, the CDR3 is TGTGCCAGCAGTTTACGGTCAGGGCTAGCCAAAAACATTCAGTACTTC. Its protein is CASSLRSGLAKNIQYF.

V is TRBV5-1 and J is TRBJ1-2; D gene ambiguous. Trimming pared 2 bases from V and 8 bases from J, leaving 13 bases between. The length of the CDR3 is 13 residues. Germline CDR1 SGHRS, CDR2 YFSETQ. This chain's CDR3 is CASSFPEQPGYTF. The CDR3 nucleotides read TGCGCCAGCAGCTTCCCTGAACAACCCGGCTACACCTTC.